This T cell receptor beta chain was recovered during a study of T cell changes during pregnancy in multiple sclerosis. This CDR3 has 16 amino acids. J was trimmed by 0 bases and V by 5 bases; bases with no gene match: 7. Germline CDR1 and CDR2: LNHDA and SQIVND (reference sequence). The repertoire was sequenced with immunoSEQ multiplex PCR; TCRdb's copy has only in-frame clones and lacks some. This sample carries around 30,000 clones, 90% of them seen once, and the ten largest clones take 0.45% to 0.6%. The specimen was CD4+ T cells from peripheral blood mononuclear cells, collected in the third trimester of pregnancy. The chain links TRBV19 to TRBJ2-1; 7 nucleotides line up with TRBD2. This clonotype was obtained from a female donor in good health, enrolled as a control in a pregnancy study. As DNA, the CDR3 is TGTGCCAGTAGTTTCCCCGGGGGGAGCTCCTACAATGAGCAGTTCTTC. Amino acid sequence: CASSFPGGSSYNEQFF.